This T cell receptor (beta chain) appears in the sequencing data of a study of T cells after yellow fever vaccination. Study-level points and caveats: The study re-detected most primary-vaccination clones after the booster (roughly 96% CD4, approximately 87% CD8). Across the CD4 and CD8 compartments, a small share of clonotypes was present in both.

Conversion of TCR transcripts into cDNA relied on 5'RACE template switching, which added a universal primer site and UMIs. Using its own MiXCR run on the 5' RACE reads, TCRdb lists one record per CDR3 protein. The repertoire includes some 500,000 distinct CDR3 sequences, approximately 13% of them detected once, and over 12% sits in the top ten. This clonotype was counted only a few times. The target antigen is unknown. Trimming at V came to 8 bases and at J to 8 bases, leaving 5 bases not matched to a gene. The CDR3 is 12 residues long. Germline loops: CDR1 SGHAT, CDR2 FQNNGV. The chain is built from TRBV11-2 and TRBJ2-1; 8 bases map to TRBD2. Sequences were derived from PBMCs, sampled on the day of the yellow fever booster vaccination. This receptor was identified in a man aged 25 to 45 who received the YFV17D yellow fever vaccine. CDR3: CASVSGGYEQFF. In nucleotides, the CDR3 is TGTGCCAGCGTAAGCGGGGGCTATGAGCAGTTCTTC.